The 14 T cell receptor beta chains given below trace back to one sample, sequenced in a study of blood T cell repertoires in COVID-19. Assay used: immunoSEQ multiplex PCR; TCRdb lists only in-frame clones, some missing. The sample contains roughly 130,000 clones, approximately 84% of which appear only once. The sample taken for sequencing was peripheral blood. The source is an older man with acute or convalescent COVID-19.

The CDR3 spells CASGGVGANVLTF. The CDR3 DNA reads as TGTGCTAGTGGGGGAGTTGGGGCCAACGTCCTGACTTTC. The rearrangement joins TRBV12-5 to TRBJ2-6, with a tentative D call TRBD2 (5 bases). The germline CDR1 and CDR2 sequences are LGHNT and FRNRAP. The CDR3 covers 13 residues. Trimming left V 6 bases short and J 3 bases short, with 6 bases between.

This clone was recorded only once. V and J are TRBV19 and TRBJ2-7; tentative D call: TRBD2 (5 bases). The CDR3 consists of 14 residues. V was cut by 3 bases and J by 1 base, with 10 bases left in between. Germline V lookup: CDR1 LNHDA, CDR2 SQIVND (reference sequence). This CDR3 reads CASSIGSHSYEQYF. The CDR3 DNA reads as TGTGCCAGTAGTATTGGGAGTCATTCCTACGAGCAGTACTTC. Full variable domain (rest looked up from reference TRBV19 and TRBJ2-7): DGGITQSPKYLFRKEGQNVTLSCEQNLNHDAMYWYRQDPGQGLRLIYYSQIVNDFQKGDIAEGYSVSREKKESFPLTVTSAQKNPTAFYLCASSIGSHSYEQYFGPGTRLTVT.

The chain recombines TRBV5-1 with TRBJ2-3; TRBD2 might be the D (7 bases). This CDR3 has 16 amino acids. Trimming cost V 5 bases and J 0 bases, with 16 bases left between them. Looked up from germline, CDR1 is SGHRS and CDR2 is YFSETQ. CDR3 sequence (DNA): TGCGCCAGCAGTACGGGGGGCTCGACTAGCACAGATACGCAGTATTTT. This codes for CASSTGGSTSTDTQYF.

This rearrangement joins TRBV2 to TRBJ1-6; 7 nucleotides line up with TRBD1. The CDR3 is made up of 18 amino acids. The V gene end was trimmed by 4 bases and the J gene end by 3 bases; junction bases not matched to a gene: 12. CDR1 and CDR2 from the germline V gene are SNHLY and FYNNEI. The CDR3 here is CASSGAPLGQVYNSPLHF. DNA of the CDR3: TGTGCCAGCAGTGGGGCCCCGCTCGGACAGGTCTATAATTCACCCCTCCACTTT.

This rearrangement joins TRBV3-1 (or the pseudogene TRBV3-2) to TRBJ2-7; 7 bases map to TRBD1. The V gene's germline CDR1 is LGHDT and CDR2 YNNKEL (reference sequence). The CDR3 runs to 15 residues. Trimming removed 5 bases from V and 2 bases from J; junction bases left unmatched: 9. The chain's CDR3 is CASSEVAGGPYEQYF. CDR3 coding DNA: TGTGCCAGCAGCGAAGTGGCAGGGGGTCCCTACGAGCAGTACTTC.

This chain links TRBV7-2 with TRBJ2-2, with D hard to call. V was clipped by 2 bases and J by 0 bases, with 4 bases between them. Germline V lookup: CDR1 SGHTA, CDR2 FQGNSA. This CDR3 contains 14 residues. The CDR3 bases are TGTGCCAGCAGCTTACCGTCGAACACCGGGGAGCTGTTTTTT. Translated, it gives CASSLPSNTGELFF.

The chain joins TRBV6-6 to TRBJ1-5, with 10 bases identical to TRBD1. CDR1 is MNHNY, CDR2 SVGAGI, per germline (reference sequence). The V and J ends lost 5 bases and 4 bases, in that order; junction bases with no gene match: 2. This CDR3 has 14 amino acids. CDR3 sequence reads: CASSGQGVNQPQHF. In DNA, the CDR3 is TGTGCCAGCAGTGGACAGGGGGTAAATCAGCCCCAGCATTTT.

This clone was seen a few times. V is TRBV21-1 and J is TRBJ1-5; no DNA check was done on the table's D call, TRBD1. TRBV21-1 is tagged as a pseudogene. This CDR3 has 16 amino acids. The CDR3, as DNA: TGTGCCAGCAGCGGTTCCGGGACAGGGGTTTTTCAGCCCCAGCATTTT. It codes for CASSGSGTGVFQPQHF.

V gene TRBV19 combines with J gene TRBJ1-4; D call uncertain. The V gene's germline CDR1 is LNHDA and CDR2 SQIVND (reference sequence). This CDR3 has 13 amino acids. Trimming removed 5 bases from V and 8 bases from J, with 12 bases in between. CDR3 DNA sequence: TGTGCCAGTAGTCTCATCCGGGGAGAAAAACTGTTTTTT. Protein sequence: CASSLIRGEKLFF.

This clone was seen a few times. This chain uses TRBV6-1 with TRBJ1-4; D might be TRBD1 (6 bases). The V and J ends lost 3 bases and 4 bases respectively, with 15 bases between them. The CDR3 extends over 16 amino acids. CDR1 is MNHNS and CDR2 is SASEGT in the germline V gene. The CDR3 here is CASSDTHRAINEKLFF. CDR3 DNA: TGTGCCAGCAGTGACACGCACAGGGCGATTAATGAAAAACTGTTTTTT.

This clone has just a few counts. The rearrangement joins TRBV29-1 to TRBJ1-2; TRBD1 might be the D (5 bases). V was shortened by 7 bases and J by 4 bases, with 19 bases between the two germline ends. Looked up from germline, CDR1 is SQVTM and CDR2 is ANQGSEA. The CDR3 spans 14 residues. The CDR3 nucleotides are TGCAGCGGTGCACCCCAGGGATCCTCCTATGGCTACACCTTC. Protein product: CSGAPQGSSYGYTF.

This chain links TRBV7-8 with TRBJ1-1; D is ambiguous. The CDR3 extends over 14 amino acids. The germline V gene has CDR1 SGHVS and CDR2 FQNEAQ. V was clipped by 2 bases and J by 0 bases, with 7 bases between them. CDR3 region: CASSLKHLNTEAFF. CDR3 coding DNA: TGTGCCAGCAGCTTAAAGCACCTGAACACTGAAGCTTTCTTT.

The chain uses TRBV9 and TRBJ1-4; 9 nucleotides line up with TRBD1. The CDR3 spans 15 residues. J was trimmed by 7 bases and V by 3 bases; bases with no gene match: 7. Germline V CDR1 and CDR2: SGDLS, YYNGEE. In nucleotides, the CDR3 is TGTGCCAGCAGCGCCAGGACAGGGGCACCTGAAAAACTGTTTTTT. Its protein product is CASSARTGAPEKLFF.

V is TRBV5-4 and J is TRBJ1-3, with 8 bases matching TRBD1. The CDR3 covers 15 residues. Looked up from germline, CDR1 is SGHNT and CDR2 is YYREEE (reference sequence). The V gene end was trimmed by 4 bases and the J gene end by 0 bases; junction bases not matched to a gene: 3. CDR3 loop: CASSPDRASGNTIYF. DNA for the CDR3: TGTGCCAGCAGCCCGGACAGGGCCTCTGGAAACACCATATATTTT.